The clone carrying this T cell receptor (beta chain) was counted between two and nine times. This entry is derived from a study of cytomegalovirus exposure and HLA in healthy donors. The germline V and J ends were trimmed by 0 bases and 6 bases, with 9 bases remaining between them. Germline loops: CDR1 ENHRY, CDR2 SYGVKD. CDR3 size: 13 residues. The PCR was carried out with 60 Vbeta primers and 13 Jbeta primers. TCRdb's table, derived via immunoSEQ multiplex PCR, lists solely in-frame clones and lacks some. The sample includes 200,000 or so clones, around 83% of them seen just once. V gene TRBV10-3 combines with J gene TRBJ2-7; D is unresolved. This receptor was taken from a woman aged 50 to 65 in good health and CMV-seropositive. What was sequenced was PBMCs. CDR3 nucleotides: TGTGCCATCAGTGAGTCAGGTCAGCGCGAGCAGTACTTC. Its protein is CAISESGQREQYF.